This TCR beta chain was identified in a study of blood T cell repertoires in COVID-19. Study-wide context: PBMCs, B-cell-depleted T cells, or T cells were the source of the cDNA or gDNA that made up the material.

CDR1 and CDR2 (germline): SEHNR, FQNEAQ (reference sequence). V was pared by 3 bases and J by 7 bases, with 15 bases between. CDR3 length equals 14 residues. Participants were aged roughly 18 to 90 years, lived in about two dozen US areas, and enrolled virtually. Cohorts were based on clinical histories the participants reported. Original analysis: Nucleated cell counts were estimated from reference gene primer amplification. Sequencing was performed with immunoSEQ multiplex PCR; in TCRdb, only in-frame clones are kept and a portion is missing. D and trimming were read from the DNA, whereas the V and J calls and clone size are those reported in that table. The sample yields 250,000 or so clones, about four fifths seen once.

The clonotype comes from a man aged 60 to 69 who had recovered from COVID-19. The chain uses TRBV7-9 and TRBJ1-1; a possible D gene is TRBD1 (5 bases). Material for sequencing was PBMCs or T cells enriched from blood (not recorded which). In DNA form, the CDR3 reads TGTGCCAGCAGCTTCGAACAGGCGGGGGGTGAAGCTTTCTTT. This encodes CASSFEQAGGEAFF.